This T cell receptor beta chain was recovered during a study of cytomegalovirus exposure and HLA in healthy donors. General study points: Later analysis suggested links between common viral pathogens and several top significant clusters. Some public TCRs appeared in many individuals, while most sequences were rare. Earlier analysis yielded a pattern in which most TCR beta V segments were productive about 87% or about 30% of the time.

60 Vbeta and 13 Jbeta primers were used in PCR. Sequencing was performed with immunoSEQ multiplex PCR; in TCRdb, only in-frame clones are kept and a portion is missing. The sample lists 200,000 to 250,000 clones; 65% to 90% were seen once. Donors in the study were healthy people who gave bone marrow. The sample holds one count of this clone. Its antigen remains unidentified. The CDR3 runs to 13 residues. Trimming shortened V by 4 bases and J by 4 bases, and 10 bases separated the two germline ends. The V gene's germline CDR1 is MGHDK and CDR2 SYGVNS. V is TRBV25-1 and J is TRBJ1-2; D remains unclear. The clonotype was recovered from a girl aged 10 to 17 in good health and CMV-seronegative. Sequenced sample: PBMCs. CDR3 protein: CASSAPGVYGYTF. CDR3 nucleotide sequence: TGTGCCAGCAGTGCCCCCGGGGTCTATGGCTACACCTTC.